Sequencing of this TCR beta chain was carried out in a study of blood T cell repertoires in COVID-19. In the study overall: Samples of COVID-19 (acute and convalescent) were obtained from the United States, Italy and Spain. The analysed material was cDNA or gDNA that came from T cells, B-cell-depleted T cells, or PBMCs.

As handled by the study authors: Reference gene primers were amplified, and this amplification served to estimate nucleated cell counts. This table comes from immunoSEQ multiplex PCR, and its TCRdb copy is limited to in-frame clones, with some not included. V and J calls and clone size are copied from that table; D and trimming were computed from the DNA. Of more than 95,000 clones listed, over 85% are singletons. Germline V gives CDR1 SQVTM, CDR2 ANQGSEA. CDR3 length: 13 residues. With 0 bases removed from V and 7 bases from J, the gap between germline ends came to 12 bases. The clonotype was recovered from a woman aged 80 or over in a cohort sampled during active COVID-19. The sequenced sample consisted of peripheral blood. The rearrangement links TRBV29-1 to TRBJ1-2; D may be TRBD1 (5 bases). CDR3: CSVEDRQGTGYTF. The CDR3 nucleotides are TGCAGCGTTGAAGATCGGCAGGGTACTGGCTACACCTTC.